The 22 T cell receptor beta chains given below trace back to one sample, sequenced in a study of blood T cell repertoires in COVID-19. Repertoires were generated with immunoSEQ multiplex PCR, while TCRdb's copy carries only in-frame clones and drops some. The top ten hold 7.7% of the sample, which has about 120,000 clones, 75% to 90% seen once. The sequenced sample was peripheral blood. The source is a human donor in a cohort sampled during active COVID-19.

The chain combines TRBV27 with TRBJ2-7, with 14 bases matching TRBD2. Germline V CDR1 and CDR2: MNHEY, SMNVEV (reference sequence). Germline trimming cut 6 bases from V and 2 bases from J; bases unmatched to any gene: 18. CDR3 length: 20 residues. The CDR3 DNA sequence: TGTGCCAGCAGCTTTATCCCCTTCCCGGGACTAGCGGGAGTGGCCTACGAGCAGTACTTC. It codes for CASSFIPFPGLAGVAYEQYF.

V and J are TRBV3-1 (or the pseudogene TRBV3-2) and TRBJ1-2; D not certain. The CDR3 is 13 amino acids. Between the trimmed V and J ends, which lost 4 bases and 4 bases, there was a span of 10 bases. The V gene's germline CDR1 is LGHDT and CDR2 YNNKEL (reference sequence). In DNA form, the CDR3 reads TGTGCCAGCAGCCCGGCGGGTCCCTATGGCTACACCTTC. Translating it yields CASSPAGPYGYTF.

This chain joins TRBV7-9 and TRBJ2-1; 12 bases are a match to TRBD2. CDR1 and CDR2 from the germline V gene are SEHNR and FQNEAQ (reference sequence). This CDR3 has 16 amino acids. After removal of 5 bases from V and 1 base from J, the junction contained 3 bases not matched to a gene. This chain's CDR3 is CASSPLAGGSYNEQFF. The CDR3 DNA sequence: TGTGCCAGCAGCCCGCTAGCGGGGGGGTCCTACAATGAGCAGTTCTTC.

This chain connects TRBV19 to TRBJ1-1; no clear D. This CDR3 has 14 amino acids. Germline CDR1 and CDR2: LNHDA and SQIVND (reference sequence). Trimming left V 7 bases short and J 0 bases short, with 12 bases between. The CDR3 DNA reads TGTGCCAGTACGGCAGCTAGGATGAACACTGAAGCTTTCTTT. As protein: CASTAARMNTEAFF.

The chain combines TRBV24-1 with TRBJ2-1; D remains unclear. Germline lookup yields CDR1 KGHDR and CDR2 SFDVKD. CDR3 length equals 11 residues. V lost 4 bases, J lost 10 bases, and 7 bases lay in between. CDR3 bases: TGTGCCACCAGTGAGGGCTCCGAGCAGTTCTTC. Its translation is CATSEGSEQFF.

The chain uses TRBV7-9 and TRBJ2-7; weak D call: TRBD2 (5 bases). Trimming pared 3 bases from V and 5 bases from J, leaving 14 bases between. The CDR3 spans 14 residues. Germline loops: CDR1 SEHNR, CDR2 FQNEAQ (reference sequence). The CDR3: CASSLVTGIHEQYF. The DNA of the CDR3 is TGTGCCAGCAGCTTGGTGACGGGAATCCACGAGCAGTACTTC.

The CDR3 sequence: CASTSGGGDEQFF. CDR3 DNA sequence: TGCGCCAGCACTAGCGGAGGGGGAGATGAGCAGTTCTTC. The chain employs TRBV5-1 and TRBJ2-1, with D perhaps TRBD2 (7 bases). The CDR3 consists of 13 residues. Germline V CDR1 and CDR2: SGHRS, YFSETQ. V was trimmed by 6 bases and J by 8 bases, leaving 15 bases between them.

This chain links TRBV28 with TRBJ1-1; maybe TRBD1 (6 bases). Germline assignment: CDR1 MDHEN and CDR2 SYDVKM. CDR3 length: 16 residues. Trimming shortened V by 2 bases and J by 1 base, and 14 bases separated the two germline ends. CDR3 loop: CASSLIPGGWNTEAFF. The CDR3 DNA reads TGTGCCAGCAGTTTAATCCCGGGGGGCTGGAACACTGAAGCTTTCTTT.

The V and J genes are TRBV19 and TRBJ1-1, with TRBD1 identical over 9 bases. CDR1 is LNHDA and CDR2 is SQIVND in the germline V gene (reference sequence). J gave up 1 base and V 3 bases, and 6 bases lay outside the gene matches. This CDR3 has 16 amino acids. The CDR3 protein is CASSITGGAGNTEAFF. CDR3 DNA: TGTGCCAGTAGTATTACAGGGGGCGCGGGGAACACTGAAGCTTTCTTT.

The V call is TRBV10-3, the J call TRBJ1-5, with TRBD1 as a possible D gene (6 bases). Germline V lookup: CDR1 ENHRY, CDR2 SYGVKD. V was pared by 4 bases and J by 1 base, with 17 bases between. CDR3 length equals 17 residues. This CDR3 is CAISGGGASESNQPQHF. Here the CDR3 DNA reads TGTGCCATCAGTGGTGGGGGCGCCTCGGAAAGCAATCAGCCCCAGCATTTT.

V and J are TRBV28 and TRBJ2-3, with 13 bases matching TRBD2. The CDR3 is made up of 17 amino acids. Germline V gene data show CDR1 as MDHEN and CDR2 as SYDVKM. The V segment lost 2 bases and the J segment 7 bases; nucleotides outside the gene matches: 9. CDR3 sequence (DNA): TGTGCCAGCAGTTTAAACCCGGGACTAGCGGGACAAAATACGCAGTATTTT. Its translation is CASSLNPGLAGQNTQYF.

The J gene is TRBJ1-2, the V gene TRBV7-9; maybe TRBD1 (6 bases). Germline V gene lookup returns CDR1 SEHNR and CDR2 FQNEAQ (reference sequence). The CDR3 totals 13 residues. V lost 2 bases, J lost 4 bases, and 8 bases lay in between. Here the CDR3 DNA reads TGTGCCAGCAGCTTACAACAGGGCTATGGCTACACCTTC. The encoded protein is CASSLQQGYGYTF.

The rearrangement joins TRBV10-1 to TRBJ2-7; TRBD1 matches at 9 bases. In germline, CDR1 is WNHNN, CDR2 SYGVQD (reference sequence). The length of the CDR3 is 15 residues. The V and J ends lost 4 bases and 4 bases, in that order; junction bases with no gene match: 8. This CDR3 is CASSASGQGLYEQYF. CDR3 nucleotide sequence: TGCGCCAGCAGTGCCTCGGGACAGGGCCTTTACGAGCAGTACTTC.

This clone was seen a few times. The CDR3 DNA follows: TGTGCCAGCAGCCCCCCGACAGCGCAAAACACTGAAGCTTTCTTT. Translating gives CASSPPTAQNTEAFF. The chain links TRBV2 to TRBJ1-1; perhaps TRBD1 as D (5 bases). The germline CDR1 and CDR2 sequences are SNHLY and FYNNEI. The CDR3 is 15 amino acids. V lost 6 bases to trimming and J lost 2 bases, with 16 bases between them. Supplemented by reference TRBV2 and TRBJ1-1, the full variable domain reads EPEVTQTPSHQVTQMGQEVILRCVPISNHLYFYWYRQILGQKVEFLVSFYNNEISEKSEIFDDQFSVERPDGSNFTLKIRSTKLEDSAMYFCASSPPTAQNTEAFFGQGTRLTVV.

A word on this clone: The junction departs from the called germline gene at one end, perhaps through a read error. The rearrangement uses TRBV18 and TRBJ1-1; D might be TRBD1 (5 bases). The germline CDR1 and CDR2 sequences are KGHSH and LQKENI. This CDR3 has 13 amino acids. The CDR3, as DNA: TGTACCAGCCATCCCAGGGATCTTGGTGAAGCTTTCTTT. This sequence encodes CTSHPRDLGEAFF.

CDR3 bases: TGTGCCAGCCCCCACGGGGGACAGCTCCAAGAGACCCAGTACTTC. It specifies CASPHGGQLQETQYF. The rearrangement joins TRBV27 to TRBJ2-5; D possibly corresponds to TRBD1 (7 bases). Germline CDR1 and CDR2: MNHEY and SMNVEV (reference sequence). V shed 8 bases and J shed 1 base, with 17 bases lying between them. CDR3 length equals 15 residues.

This chain connects TRBV7-9 to TRBJ2-3; 12 bases agree with TRBD2. CDR3 length: 16 amino acids. Per the germline V gene, CDR1 is SEHNR and CDR2 is FQNEAQ (reference sequence). V gave up 5 bases and J gave up 2 bases; unmatched junction bases: 5. CDR3 loop: CASSPWTSGTTDTQYF. CDR3 nucleotide sequence: TGTGCCAGCAGCCCCTGGACTAGCGGGACCACAGATACGCAGTATTTT.

This clone was detected only a few times. The CDR3 region has the DNA TGTGCCAGCAGTCTTTATGGGACTAGCGAGGTCTACGAGCAGTACTTC. It is translated as CASSLYGTSEVYEQYF. V usage is TRBV28 and J usage is TRBJ2-7, with 10 positions matching TRBD2. In germline, CDR1 is MDHEN, CDR2 SYDVKM. The CDR3 consists of 16 residues. J gave up 3 bases and V 5 bases, and 10 bases lay outside the gene matches.

The chain is built from TRBV29-1 and TRBJ1-1; D is ambiguous. Germline V gene sequence: CDR1 SQVTM, CDR2 ANQGSEA. CDR3 length equals 14 residues. V was trimmed by 4 bases and J by 0 bases, leaving 12 bases between them. CDR3 sequence reads: CSVARAGMNTEAFF. In DNA form, the CDR3 reads TGCAGCGTTGCCCGAGCGGGAATGAACACTGAAGCTTTCTTT.

V is TRBV11-3 and J is TRBJ1-1; TRBD1 agrees at 7 bases. J lost 10 bases, V lost 5 bases, and 7 bases had no gene match. Germline-derived CDR1 and CDR2 are SGHNT and YENEEA. This CDR3 has 12 residues. In nucleotides, the CDR3 is TGTGCCAGCAGCGCAGACAGGGTAGCAGCTTTCTTT. It specifies CASSADRVAAFF.

V and J are TRBV10-2 and TRBJ2-3; maybe TRBD1 (6 bases). The CDR3 runs to 18 residues. V was trimmed by 3 bases and J by 2 bases, leaving 21 bases between them. The germline V gene has CDR1 WSHSY and CDR2 SAAADI. Here the CDR3 DNA reads TGCGCCAGCAGTGACGGGACATCCAGCGGAAGGAACACAGATACGCAGTATTTT. Protein product: CASSDGTSSGRNTDTQYF.

This clone was recorded a few times. V usage is TRBV6-4 and J usage is TRBJ1-5; D is unresolved. The CDR3 totals 13 residues. Germline V gene lookup returns CDR1 MRHNA and CDR2 SNTAGT. Deletions cut 4 bases from V and 4 bases from J, with 8 bases between. CDR3 region: CASSARDNQPQHF. In nucleotides, the CDR3 is TGTGCCAGCAGTGCGCGGGATAATCAGCCCCAGCATTTT.